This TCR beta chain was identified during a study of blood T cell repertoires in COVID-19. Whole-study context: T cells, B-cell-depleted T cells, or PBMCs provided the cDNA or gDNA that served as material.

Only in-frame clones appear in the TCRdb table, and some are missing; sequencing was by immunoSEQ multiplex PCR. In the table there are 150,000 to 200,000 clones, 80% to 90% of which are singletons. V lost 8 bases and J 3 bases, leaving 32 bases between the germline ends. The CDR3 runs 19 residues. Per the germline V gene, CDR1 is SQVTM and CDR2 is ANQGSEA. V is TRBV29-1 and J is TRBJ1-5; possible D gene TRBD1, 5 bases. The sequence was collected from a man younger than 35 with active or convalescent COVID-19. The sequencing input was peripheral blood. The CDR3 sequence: CSPRGIRRSFTGYNQPQHF. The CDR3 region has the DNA TGCAGCCCACGGGGGATAAGGCGGTCCTTTACGGGCTACAATCAGCCCCAGCATTTT.